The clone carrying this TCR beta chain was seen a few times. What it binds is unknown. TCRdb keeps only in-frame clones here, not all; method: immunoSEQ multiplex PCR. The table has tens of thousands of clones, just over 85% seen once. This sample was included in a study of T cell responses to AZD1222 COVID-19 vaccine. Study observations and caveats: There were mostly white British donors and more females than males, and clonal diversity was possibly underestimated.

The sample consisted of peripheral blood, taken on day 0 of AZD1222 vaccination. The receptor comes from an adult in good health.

The CDR3, as DNA: TGTGCCAGCAGCCCCTTAGACCCTCGGCGAACTGAAGCTTTCTTT. It yields the protein CASSPLDPRRTEAFF. This chain uses TRBV7-8 with TRBJ1-1; no definite D call. Per germline, CDR1 SGHVS and CDR2 FQNEAQ. CDR3 length: 15 amino acids. Trimming took 5 bases from V and 5 from J, leaving 18 bases between them.